Detailed here is one T cell receptor (beta chain). Its antigen is not known. The data belong to a study of CD8 T cells in Susac syndrome. The overall study: Each patient with Susac syndrome, at the time of blood draw, was therapy-naive, on corticosteroids, or on intravenous immunoglobulin alone.

Per germline, CDR1 DFQATT and CDR2 SNEGSKA (reference sequence). The CDR3 runs to 11 residues. Deletions cut 5 bases from V and 5 bases from J, with 10 bases between. The authors sequenced TCR beta from blood CD8+ and CD4+ T cells. Broader study findings: CD4+ repertoires of Susac syndrome patients lacked detectable clonal expansion.

It was with random hexamers that about 0.45 to 1 ug RNA was reverse transcribed. A multiplex approach, immunoSEQ multiplex PCR, amplified TCR beta CDR3 across 54 Vbeta and 13 Jbeta. TCRdb reprocessed the immunoSEQ multiplex PCR reads with MiXCR, giving one entry per CDR3 protein. Among about 200,000 distinct CDR3 sequences listed, roughly 90% were seen once. The J gene is TRBJ2-7, the V gene TRBV20-1; D not certain. The sequenced material came from CD4+ T cells from PBMCs. This clonotype was obtained from a human donor with Susac syndrome. CDR3 in amino acids: CSASQAHEQYF. DNA for the CDR3: TGCAGTGCTTCTCAGGCCCACGAGCAGTACTTC.